Sequencing of this T cell receptor (beta chain) was carried out in a study of blood T cell repertoires in COVID-19. Across the study: Whether acute or convalescent, the COVID-19 samples came from the United States, Italy and Spain. From T cells, B-cell-depleted T cells, or PBMCs came the material, which was cDNA or gDNA.

In the original analysis: Reference gene primer amplification gave estimated nucleated cell counts. Generated by immunoSEQ multiplex PCR, the TCRdb table keeps only in-frame clones and is missing some. The D gene and trimming were derived from the DNA, and the V and J assignments and clone size from that table. The sample includes fewer than 130,000 clones, about 72% of them seen just once. This clone was recorded a few times. The sequencing input was peripheral blood. This TCR was sampled from an older woman with acute or convalescent COVID-19.

The CDR3 DNA reads as TGTGCCAGCAGTGAATATATGGCAGGCATTCAAGAAAAACTGTTTTTT. Its protein is CASSEYMAGIQEKLFF. The rearrangement links TRBV25-1 to TRBJ1-4, with D uncertain. Germline V gives CDR1 MGHDK, CDR2 SYGVNS. CDR3 length: 16 residues. Trimming stripped 0 bases from V and 8 bases from J, with 16 bases between.